This entry concerns a single T cell receptor beta chain. Antigen specificity is unknown. This sample is part of a study of beta chain features in type 1 diabetes. Study conclusions and caveats: A pattern of fewer insertions and more deletions at VDJ junctions was seen in type 1 diabetes patients. Type 1 diabetes patients had TCRB CDR3s that were shorter (moderately but significantly so) in all four CD4+ subsets. cDNA-based sequencing might over-represent cells highly expressing TCR. The question left open here concerned HLA type influencing TCRB rearrangement.

By way of CD45RO/CCR7/CD25/CD127/CD95/CD27, the CD4+ regulatory, stem cell-like memory, central memory and naive cells were sorted. The study reverse transcribed the entire isolated RNA, so it sequenced expressed TCRB transcripts. Libraries were prepared by immunoSEQ multiplex PCR; TCRdb keeps only in-frame clonotypes and omits some of them. The sample consists of 41,000 or so clones, around 63% of them appearing once. The germline V gene encodes CDR1 SGHTA and CDR2 FQGNSA. The CDR3 extends over 15 amino acids. Trimming removed 2 bases at V and 7 bases at J, with 14 bases between. The source is a man aged 30 to 45 with type 1 diabetes. Some clones in this sample may be carry-over from other donors' samples. The sequencing input was Tregs from blood. V and J are TRBV7-2 and TRBJ2-2; D gene unclear. In DNA form, the CDR3 reads TGTGCCAGCAGCTTACGCGCGGTCTCTAGCGGGGAGCTGTTTTTT. Amino acid sequence: CASSLRAVSSGELFF.